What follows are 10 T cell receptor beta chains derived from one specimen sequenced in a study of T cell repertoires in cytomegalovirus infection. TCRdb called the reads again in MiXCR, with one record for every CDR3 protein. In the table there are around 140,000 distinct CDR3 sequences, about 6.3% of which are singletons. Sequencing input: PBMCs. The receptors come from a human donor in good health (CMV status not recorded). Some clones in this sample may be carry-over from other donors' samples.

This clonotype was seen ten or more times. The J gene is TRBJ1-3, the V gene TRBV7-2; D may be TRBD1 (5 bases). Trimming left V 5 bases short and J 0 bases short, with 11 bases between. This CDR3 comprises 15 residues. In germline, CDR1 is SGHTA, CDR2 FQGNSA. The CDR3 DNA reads TGTGCCAGCAGCCGTGGGGGGGGCTCTGGAAACACCATATATTTT. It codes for CASSRGGGSGNTIYF.

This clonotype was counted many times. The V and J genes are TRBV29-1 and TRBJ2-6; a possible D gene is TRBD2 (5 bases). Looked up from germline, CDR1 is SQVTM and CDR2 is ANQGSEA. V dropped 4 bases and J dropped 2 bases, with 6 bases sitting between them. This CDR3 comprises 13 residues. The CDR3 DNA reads TGCAGCGTTGCACTAGCTGGGGCCAACGTCCTGACTTTC. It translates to CSVALAGANVLTF.

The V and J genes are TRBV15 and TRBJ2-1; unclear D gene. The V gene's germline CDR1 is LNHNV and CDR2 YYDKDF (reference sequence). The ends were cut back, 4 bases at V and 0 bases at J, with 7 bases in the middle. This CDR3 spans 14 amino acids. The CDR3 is CATSNRRSYNEQFF. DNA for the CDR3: TGTGCCACCAGCAATAGGCGCTCCTACAATGAGCAGTTCTTC.

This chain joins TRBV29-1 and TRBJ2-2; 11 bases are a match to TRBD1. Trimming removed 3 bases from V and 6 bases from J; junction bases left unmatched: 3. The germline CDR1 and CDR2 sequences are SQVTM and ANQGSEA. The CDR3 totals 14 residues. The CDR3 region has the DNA TGCAGCGTTGATGGGACAGGGGGAGCCGGGGAGCTGTTTTTT. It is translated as CSVDGTGGAGELFF.

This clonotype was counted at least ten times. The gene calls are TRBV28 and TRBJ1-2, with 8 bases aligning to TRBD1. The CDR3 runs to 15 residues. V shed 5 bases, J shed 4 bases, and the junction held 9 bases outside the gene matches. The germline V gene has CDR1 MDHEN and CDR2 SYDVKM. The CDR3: CASSRRGQGFYGYTF. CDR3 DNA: TGTGCCAGCAGTCGGCGCGGACAGGGCTTCTATGGCTACACCTTC.

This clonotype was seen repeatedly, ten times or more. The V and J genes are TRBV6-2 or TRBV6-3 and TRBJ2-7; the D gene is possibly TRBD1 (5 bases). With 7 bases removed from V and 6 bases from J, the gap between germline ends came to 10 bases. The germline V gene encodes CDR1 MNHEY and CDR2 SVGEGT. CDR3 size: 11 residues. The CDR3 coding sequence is TGTGCCAGCACCGGACACTCCGAGCAGTACTTC. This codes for CASTGHSEQYF.

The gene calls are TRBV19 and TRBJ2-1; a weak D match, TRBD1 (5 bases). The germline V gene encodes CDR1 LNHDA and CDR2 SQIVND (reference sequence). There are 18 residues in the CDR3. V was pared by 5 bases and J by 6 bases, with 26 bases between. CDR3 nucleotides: TGTGCCAGTAGTGTAATGGATCGCTTGGCGGCTCAGGGCAATGAGCAGTTCTTC. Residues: CASSVMDRLAAQGNEQFF. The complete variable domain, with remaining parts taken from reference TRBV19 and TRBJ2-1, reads DGGITQSPKYLFRKEGQNVTLSCEQNLNHDAMYWYRQDPGQGLRLIYYSQIVNDFQKGDIAEGYSVSREKKESFPLTVTSAQKNPTAFYLCASSVMDRLAAQGNEQFFGPGTRLTVL.

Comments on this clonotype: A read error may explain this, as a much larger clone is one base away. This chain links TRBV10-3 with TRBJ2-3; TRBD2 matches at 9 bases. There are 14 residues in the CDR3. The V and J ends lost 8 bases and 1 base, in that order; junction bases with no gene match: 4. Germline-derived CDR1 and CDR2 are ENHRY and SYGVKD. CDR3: CAIWLAGCTDTQYF. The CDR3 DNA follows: TGTGCCATCTGGCTAGCGGGGTGCACAGATACGCAGTATTTT.

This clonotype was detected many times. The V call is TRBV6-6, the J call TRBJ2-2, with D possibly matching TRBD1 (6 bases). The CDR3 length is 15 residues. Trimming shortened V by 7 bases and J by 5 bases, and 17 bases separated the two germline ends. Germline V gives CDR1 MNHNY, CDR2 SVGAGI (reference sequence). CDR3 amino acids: CASTRTGRGTGELFF. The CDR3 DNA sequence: TGTGCCAGCACCCGAACAGGGAGAGGGACCGGGGAGCTGTTTTTT.

As DNA, the CDR3 is TGTGCCAGCCTCCGGGACAGGAGAAAAGAGACCCAGTACTTC. Its translation: CASLRDRRKETQYF. J is TRBJ2-5 and V is TRBV28; the match to TRBD1 covers 8 bases. CDR3 length: 14 residues. V shed 8 bases and J 3 bases; nucleotides not matched to a gene: 8. Germline assignment: CDR1 MDHEN and CDR2 SYDVKM.